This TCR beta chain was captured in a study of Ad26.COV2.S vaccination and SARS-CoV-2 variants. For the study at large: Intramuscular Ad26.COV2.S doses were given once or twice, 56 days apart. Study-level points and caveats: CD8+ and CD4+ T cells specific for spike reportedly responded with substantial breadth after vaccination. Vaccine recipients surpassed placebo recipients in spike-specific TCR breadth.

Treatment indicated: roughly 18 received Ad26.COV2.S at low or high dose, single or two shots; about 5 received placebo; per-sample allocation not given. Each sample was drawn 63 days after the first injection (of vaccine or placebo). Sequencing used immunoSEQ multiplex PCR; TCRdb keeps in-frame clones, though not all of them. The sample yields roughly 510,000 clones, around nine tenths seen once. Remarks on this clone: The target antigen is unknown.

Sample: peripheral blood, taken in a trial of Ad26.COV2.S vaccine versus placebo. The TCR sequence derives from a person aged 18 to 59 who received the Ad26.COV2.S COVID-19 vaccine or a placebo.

Here the CDR3 reads CASLGGTKAFF. Written as DNA, the CDR3 is TGTGCCTCCCTCGGCGGGACTAAAGCTTTCTTT. The chain has TRBV30 and TRBJ1-1, with D perhaps matching TRBD1 (5 bases). Per the germline V gene, CDR1 is GTSNPN and CDR2 is SVGIG (reference sequence). Trimming stripped 7 bases from V and 9 bases from J, with 15 bases between. The CDR3 covers 11 residues.